This T cell receptor (beta chain) was identified during a study of technical replicates of blood from several donors. Libraries were prepared by immunoSEQ multiplex PCR; TCRdb keeps only in-frame clonotypes and omits some of them. The sample holds under 85,000 clones, 95% to 97% seen once. This TCR derives from a human donor in good health. The sequencing input was T cells isolated from PBMCs.

The CDR3 reads CASSLRQGLDEQYF. The CDR3 region has the DNA TGTGCCAGCAGCCTACGGCAGGGGCTCGACGAGCAGTACTTC. This chain joins TRBV9 and TRBJ2-7; maybe TRBD1 (6 bases). The CDR3 is 14 residues long. Germline loops: CDR1 SGDLS, CDR2 YYNGEE. Trimming removed 4 bases at V and 5 bases at J, with 16 bases between.